The 18 T cell receptor beta chains below were found in one sample sequenced in a study of blood T cell repertoires in COVID-19. Some clones are missing from TCRdb's copy, which holds only in-frame ones; the method was immunoSEQ multiplex PCR. The sample comprises approximately 200,000 clones, about nine tenths of which are singletons, and approximately 2.6% rests with the top ten. Sequenced material: peripheral blood. The receptors stem from a woman in her fifties or sixties with acute or convalescent COVID-19.

The chain employs TRBV15 and TRBJ2-1; 12 nucleotides line up with TRBD2. With V trimmed by 8 bases and J by 0 bases, 2 bases remained unmatched. CDR1 and CDR2 from the germline V gene are LNHNV and YYDKDF (reference sequence). This CDR3 has 15 residues. The CDR3 DNA reads as TGTGCCACCGCGGGACTAGCGGGCTCCTACAATGAGCAGTTCTTC. It translates to CATAGLAGSYNEQFF.

The genes are TRBV5-4 and TRBJ2-1; D is perhaps TRBD2 (6 bases). V lost 7 bases to trimming and J lost 7 bases, with 6 bases between them. Germline-derived CDR1 and CDR2 are SGHNT and YYREEE (reference sequence). This CDR3 contains 10 residues. CDR3 sequence reads: CASGGNEQFF. The DNA for the CDR3 is TGTGCCAGCGGGGGGAATGAGCAGTTCTTC.

The chain is built from TRBV28 and TRBJ1-2; 8 bases are shared with TRBD1. The V gene's germline CDR1 is MDHEN and CDR2 SYDVKM. V lost 4 bases and J lost 7; bases outside the gene matches: 14. The CDR3 length is 16 residues. CDR3 sequence: CASSSDLTGGRAGYTF. Here the CDR3 DNA reads TGTGCCAGCAGTTCAGATCTTACAGGGGGTCGCGCTGGCTACACCTTC.

The rearrangement links TRBV11-2 to TRBJ1-1, with 9 nucleotides matching TRBD1. The ends lost 4 bases at V and 0 bases at J; junction bases unmatched: 6. The CDR3 runs 16 residues. Germline loops: CDR1 SGHAT, CDR2 FQNNGV. CDR3 region: CASSWTGAVLNTEAFF. The CDR3 DNA is TGTGCCAGCAGCTGGACAGGGGCCGTCTTGAACACTGAAGCTTTCTTT.

The chain carries TRBV28 and TRBJ2-6, with TRBD1 matching over 9 bases. J gave up 0 bases and V 1 base, and 4 bases lay outside the gene matches. This CDR3 contains 18 residues. The germline V gene encodes CDR1 MDHEN and CDR2 SYDVKM. The CDR3 sequence: CASSLFGTGPSGANVLTF. Written as DNA, the CDR3 is TGTGCCAGCAGTTTATTCGGGACAGGGCCCTCTGGGGCCAACGTCCTGACTTTC.

The chain employs TRBV27 and TRBJ2-7; a weak D match, TRBD2 (6 bases). The germline V gene encodes CDR1 MNHEY and CDR2 SMNVEV (reference sequence). CDR3 length equals 16 residues. Trimming shortened V by 2 bases and J by 4 bases, and 18 bases separated the two germline ends. The CDR3 sequence: CASSLAAGRRGYEQYF. CDR3 DNA sequence: TGTGCCAGCAGTTTAGCTGCAGGGAGGAGGGGATACGAGCAGTACTTC.

The chain couples TRBV5-1 to TRBJ2-2; perhaps TRBD1 as D (5 bases). V dropped 1 base and J dropped 4 bases, with 11 bases sitting between them. The CDR3 sequence is 15 residues long. The germline gives CDR1 SGHRS, CDR2 YFSETQ. The CDR3, as DNA: TGCGCCAGCAGCTTGAGGCAGGGTAGCACCGGGGAGCTGTTTTTT. It yields the protein CASSLRQGSTGELFF.

The CDR3 here is CASSPGDRDNYGYTF. The CDR3 DNA reads as TGCGCCAGCAGCCCCGGGGACAGGGATAACTATGGCTACACCTTC. V gene TRBV4-3 combines with J gene TRBJ1-2, with TRBD1 identical over 9 bases. The V gene's germline CDR1 is LGHNA and CDR2 YSLEER. CDR3 length: 15 residues. V shed 4 bases, J shed 1 base, and the junction held 4 bases outside the gene matches.

The chain has TRBV28 and TRBJ2-7; 13 nucleotides agree with TRBD2. The V segment lost 6 bases and the J segment 2 bases; nucleotides outside the gene matches: 7. There are 16 residues in the CDR3. Germline V gene sequence: CDR1 MDHEN, CDR2 SYDVKM. CDR3 in amino acids: CASRLGLAGSAYEQYF. In DNA form, the CDR3 reads TGTGCCAGCAGACTGGGACTAGCGGGGTCCGCCTACGAGCAGTACTTC.

This rearrangement joins TRBV5-1 to TRBJ2-1; TRBD2 agrees at 8 bases. Germline V gene sequence: CDR1 SGHRS, CDR2 YFSETQ. V shed 4 bases, J shed 0 bases, and the junction held 6 bases outside the gene matches. This CDR3 region has 16 residues. This CDR3 is CASSRLSGSSYNEQFF. The CDR3, as DNA: TGCGCCAGCAGCCGACTAAGCGGGAGCTCCTACAATGAGCAGTTCTTC.

The genes are TRBV28 and TRBJ1-1; D is possibly TRBD1 (5 bases). This CDR3 region has 13 residues. Germline V gene lookup returns CDR1 MDHEN and CDR2 SYDVKM. V was pared by 6 bases and J by 6 bases, with 14 bases between. CDR3 loop: CASRKGNPAEAFF. As DNA, the CDR3 is TGTGCCAGCAGGAAGGGGAATCCTGCTGAAGCTTTCTTT.

The sample holds a few counts of this clone. CDR3 protein: CACRDPSNYGYTF. In nucleotides, the CDR3 is TGTGCCTGCCGGGATCCCTCGAACTATGGCTACACCTTC. This chain uses TRBV30 with TRBJ1-2; D is unresolved. This CDR3 region has 13 residues. The V gene's germline CDR1 is GTSNPN and CDR2 SVGIG (reference sequence). V was shortened by 6 bases and J by 2 bases, with 13 bases between the two germline ends.

The gene calls are TRBV24-1 and TRBJ2-1; the D gene is possibly TRBD1 (5 bases). Germline assignment: CDR1 KGHDR and CDR2 SFDVKD. V lost 5 bases and J lost 2, with 12 bases in between. The CDR3 extends over 15 amino acids. CDR3 sequence reads: CATSVGQGTYNEQFF. The CDR3 DNA sequence: TGTGCCACCAGTGTTGGGCAGGGAACCTACAATGAGCAGTTCTTC.

V gene TRBV7-2 combines with J gene TRBJ2-1, with TRBD2 matching over 7 bases. The CDR3 runs 14 residues. Germline CDR1 and CDR2: SGHTA and FQGNSA. Germline trimming cut 6 bases from V and 12 bases from J; bases unmatched to any gene: 14. The CDR3 loop is CASRTGGSTFGQFF. In DNA, the CDR3 is TGTGCCAGCAGAACGGGCGGGAGTACCTTTGGGCAGTTCTTC.

V and J are TRBV7-2 and TRBJ1-2; TRBD1 matches at 12 bases. Germline CDR1 is SGHTA and CDR2 is FQGNSA. Losses at the gene ends were 1 base for V and 6 bases for J; bases not matched to a gene: 6. CDR3 size: 16 residues. CDR3 nucleotides: TGTGCCAGCAGCTTAGTGATGGGACAGGGGGCGAATGGCTACACCTTC. This sequence encodes CASSLVMGQGANGYTF. The complete variable domain, with remaining parts taken from reference TRBV7-2 and TRBJ1-2, reads GAGVSQSPSNKVTEKGKDVELRCDPISGHTALYWYRQSLGQGLEFLIYFQGNSAPDKSGLPSDRFSAERTGGSVSTLTIQRTQQEDSAVYLCASSLVMGQGANGYTFGSGTRLTVV.

V gene TRBV28 combines with J gene TRBJ1-6; 7 bases align to TRBD1. V dropped 3 bases and J dropped 7; count of bases not matched to a gene: 3. Germline CDR1 MDHEN, CDR2 SYDVKM. CDR3 length: 14 residues. The CDR3 reads CASSFGDRNSPLHF. The CDR3 bases are TGTGCCAGCAGTTTCGGGGACAGAAATTCACCCCTCCACTTT.

The J gene is TRBJ1-4, the V gene TRBV11-2; TRBD1 matches at 8 bases. Germline V lookup: CDR1 SGHAT, CDR2 FQNNGV. V lost 1 base and J lost 8; bases outside the gene matches: 6. The CDR3 totals 15 residues. The CDR3 bases are TGTGCCAGCAGCTTAGGACGACAGGGGAACGAAAAACTGTTTTTT. Translated, it gives CASSLGRQGNEKLFF.

The chain employs TRBV4-2 and TRBJ1-4; TRBD1 matches at 8 bases. V shed 2 bases, J shed 7 bases, and the junction held 6 bases outside the gene matches. The CDR3 is 15 residues long. Germline V lookup: CDR1 LGHNA, CDR2 YNFKEQ. The CDR3 sequence is CASSQTLGQGEKLFF. CDR3 bases: TGTGCCAGCAGCCAAACTTTAGGACAGGGTGAAAAACTGTTTTTT.